These 17 T cell receptor beta chains share one sample of origin, sequenced in a study of cytomegalovirus exposure and HLA in healthy donors. It was with 60 Vbeta and 13 Jbeta primers that the PCR ran. Assay: immunoSEQ multiplex PCR; the TCRdb copy retains only in-frame clones and omits some. The table lists about 120,000 clones, 80% of them singletons. Sequenced material: PBMCs. These receptors all stem from a female donor in good health and CMV-seropositive.

This clone was picked up one time. This rearrangement joins TRBV5-1 to TRBJ2-3, with D perhaps TRBD1 (6 bases). The germline V gene encodes CDR1 SGHRS and CDR2 YFSETQ. V lost 4 bases, J lost 4 bases, and 16 bases lay in between. This CDR3 is 15 amino acids long. CDR3 region: CASSAPGGAADTQYF. Here the CDR3 DNA reads TGCGCCAGCAGCGCTCCTGGGGGCGCGGCAGATACGCAGTATTTT.

The chain joins TRBV2 to TRBJ1-1; D is undetermined. This CDR3 comprises 14 residues. Germline-derived CDR1 and CDR2 are SNHLY and FYNNEI. V was pared by 3 bases and J by 5 bases, with 13 bases between. CDR3 sequence reads: CASSDRSEGTEAFF. The CDR3 bases are TGTGCCAGCAGTGATCGGAGTGAAGGTACTGAAGCTTTCTTT.

The rearrangement uses TRBV5-6 and TRBJ2-2; 10 nucleotides line up with TRBD2. The germline CDR1 and CDR2 sequences are SGHDT and YYEEEE. The CDR3 length is 15 residues. Unmatched junction bases numbered 4, after V lost 4 bases and J lost 4 bases. The CDR3 nucleotides are TGTGCCAGCAGCCCGGGACTAGCGACCACCGGGGAGCTGTTTTTT. Protein product: CASSPGLATTGELFF.

The chain uses TRBV5-1 and TRBJ1-4, with a possible D match to TRBD1 (5 bases). The CDR3 runs to 14 residues. CDR1 is SGHRS and CDR2 is YFSETQ in the germline V gene. V lost 4 bases, J lost 1 base, and 8 bases lay in between. For the CDR3, the DNA is TGCGCCAGCAGCCCCGGGGGAACTAATGAAAAACTGTTTTTT. This sequence encodes CASSPGGTNEKLFF. The full variable domain, completed using reference TRBV5-1 and TRBJ1-4, is KAGVTQTPRYLIKTRGQQVTLSCSPISGHRSVSWYQQTPGQGLQFLFEYFSETQRNKGNFPGRFSGRQFSNSRSEMNVSTLELGDSALYLCASSPGGTNEKLFFGSGTQLSVL.

The chain has TRBV27 and TRBJ2-5, with D maybe TRBD2 (5 bases). The germline V and J ends were trimmed by 2 bases and 5 bases, with 21 bases remaining between them. Germline-derived CDR1 and CDR2 are MNHEY and SMNVEV (reference sequence). The CDR3 runs to 17 residues. CDR3 bases: TGTGCCAGCAGTTTAACGTTTGTGGCGAGGGCCCGGGAGACCCAGTACTTC. It yields the protein CASSLTFVARARETQYF.

This clone was found once. J is TRBJ1-1 and V is TRBV5-1; maybe TRBD1 (6 bases). Trimming cost V 4 bases and J 1 base, with 14 bases left between them. Germline assignment: CDR1 SGHRS and CDR2 YFSETQ. This CDR3 is 15 amino acids long. The CDR3 is CASSVQGSPNTEAFF. CDR3 sequence (DNA): TGCGCCAGCAGCGTGCAGGGGTCCCCGAACACTGAAGCTTTCTTT.

The chain couples TRBV6-5 to TRBJ2-7; 9 bases agree with TRBD2. Unmatched junction bases numbered 7, after V lost 0 bases and J lost 4 bases. This CDR3 region has 16 residues. CDR1 is MNHEY, CDR2 SVGAGI, per germline. The CDR3: CASSYSGPLAGYEQYF. CDR3 DNA: TGTGCCAGCAGTTACTCGGGTCCGCTAGCGGGATACGAGCAGTACTTC.

V gene TRBV2 combines with J gene TRBJ2-4, with no clear D. The CDR3 is made up of 15 amino acids. CDR1 is SNHLY, CDR2 FYNNEI, per germline. V shed 2 bases and J shed 1 base, with 9 bases lying between them. CDR3 sequence reads: CASSERVVAKNIQYF. The CDR3 DNA reads TGTGCCAGCAGTGAACGGGTAGTCGCCAAAAACATTCAGTACTTC.

This clone came up once. The chain carries TRBV10-3 and TRBJ2-1, with 13 bases lining up with TRBD2. Germline V CDR1 and CDR2: ENHRY, SYGVKD. Unmatched junction bases numbered 6, after V lost 4 bases and J lost 6 bases. There are 16 residues in the CDR3. CDR3: CAISGVLAGGPNEQFF. Written as DNA, the CDR3 is TGTGCCATCAGTGGGGTACTAGCGGGGGGGCCCAATGAGCAGTTCTTC.

This sequence joins TRBV5-6 and TRBJ1-3, with 7 nucleotides matching TRBD1. V shed 2 bases and J 2 bases; nucleotides not matched to a gene: 1. The length of the CDR3 is 14 residues. Germline V lookup: CDR1 SGHDT, CDR2 YYEEEE. CDR3 coding DNA: TGTGCCAGCAGCTTAAGGGGGCCTGGAAACACCATATATTTT. Residues: CASSLRGPGNTIYF.

This clone was observed once. The V gene is TRBV19, the J gene TRBJ1-5, with D unresolved. Germline CDR1 LNHDA, CDR2 SQIVND (reference sequence). The CDR3 spans 15 residues. Trimming stripped 7 bases from V and 0 bases from J, with 13 bases between. As DNA, the CDR3 is TGTGCCAGTAAGTGGGCCGAATATAGCAATCAGCCCCAGCATTTT. Translated, it gives CASKWAEYSNQPQHF.

The rearrangement joins TRBV18 to TRBJ2-1; 12 nucleotides match TRBD1. Germline CDR1 is KGHSH and CDR2 is LQKENI. Trimming cost V 4 bases and J 10 bases; bases outside gene matches: 5. The CDR3 contains 14 residues. The chain's CDR3 is CASSQGTGGAEQFF. CDR3 bases: TGTGCCAGCTCACAGGGGACAGGGGGCGCAGAGCAGTTCTTC. The whole variable domain, filled in from reference TRBV18 and TRBJ2-1, reads NAGVMQNPRHLVRRRGQEARLRCSPMKGHSHVYWYRQLPEEGLKFMVYLQKENIIDESGMPKERFSAEFPKEGPSILRIQQVVRGDSAAYFCASSQGTGGAEQFFGPGTRLTVL.

This rearrangement joins TRBV14 to TRBJ1-2; D possibly corresponds to TRBD1 (5 bases). CDR3 size: 12 residues. The V gene's germline CDR1 is SGHDN and CDR2 FVKESK. V was cut by 3 bases and J by 7 bases, with 9 bases left in between. CDR3 nucleotides: TGTGCCAGCAGCCAGTTCAGGGCTGGCTACACCTTC. Its protein product is CASSQFRAGYTF.

The chain carries TRBV7-2 and TRBJ2-3, with 8 nucleotides matching TRBD2. Germline V gives CDR1 SGHTA, CDR2 FQGNSA. This CDR3 region has 14 residues. After removal of 3 bases from V and 3 bases from J, the junction contained 2 bases not matched to a gene. The CDR3 nucleotides read TGTGCCAGCAGCTTTGGGACTAGAACAGATACGCAGTATTTT. Translated, it gives CASSFGTRTDTQYF.

The chain is built from TRBV5-1 and TRBJ1-2; TRBD1 aligns across 7 bases. Trimming at V came to 4 bases and at J to 7 bases, leaving 10 bases not matched to a gene. Germline-derived CDR1 and CDR2 are SGHRS and YFSETQ. CDR3 length: 14 residues. The CDR3 nucleotides read TGCGCCAGCAGCCAAACACAGGGGATAAGTGGCTACACCTTC. Protein sequence: CASSQTQGISGYTF.

This chain connects TRBV7-2 to TRBJ1-4; D call uncertain. The CDR3 has 15 residues. Germline V CDR1 and CDR2: SGHTA, FQGNSA. V was trimmed by 2 bases and J by 1 base, leaving 8 bases between them. The CDR3 nucleotides read TGTGCCAGCAGCTTATACCGGGGAACTAATGAAAAACTGTTTTTT. Its translation: CASSLYRGTNEKLFF.

The CDR3 here is CASSPPGTGNSPLHF. CDR3 DNA: TGTGCCAGCTCACCACCTGGGACAGGGAATTCACCCCTCCACTTT. The chain employs TRBV18 and TRBJ1-6; 9 nucleotides align to TRBD1. This CDR3 region has 15 residues. CDR1 KGHSH and CDR2 LQKENI come from the germline V gene. J gave up 7 bases and V 0 bases, and 1 base lay outside the gene matches.